Listed here is a single T cell receptor (beta chain). TCRdb redid the calling of the PCR reads with MiXCR, one entry per CDR3 protein. The table shows about 640,000 distinct CDR3 sequences, with approximately 20% occurring only once. The data were taken from a study of molecular identifiers for immune sequencing clone quantification. CDR1 and CDR2 (germline): PRHDT, FYEKMQ (reference sequence). The length of the CDR3 is 14 residues. The V and J ends lost 1 base and 6 bases respectively, with 12 bases between them. Source material for naive CD8 libraries was roughly 20,000 to 1,100,000 sorted cells, with 10%, 30% or 50% RNA.

The receptor was derived from a human donor in good health. Some libraries in this study had Jurkat cell RNA spiked in. The chain carries TRBV13 and TRBJ1-1; D is possibly TRBD1 (5 bases). Sequencing was carried out using naive CD8+ T cells from blood, with Jurkat cell RNA spiked in. Regarding subset: FACS-sorted CD8+CD4-CCR7+CD45RA+ naive T cells. CDR3 region: CASSLASGVSEAFF. In DNA form, the CDR3 reads TGTGCCAGCAGCTTAGCATCGGGGGTCTCTGAAGCTTTCTTT. The whole variable domain, filled in from reference TRBV13 and TRBJ1-1, reads AAGVIQSPRHLIKEKRETATLKCYPIPRHDTVYWYQQGPGQDPQFLISFYEKMQSDKGSIPDRFSAQQFSDYHSELNMSSLELGDSALYFCASSLASGVSEAFFGQGTRLTVV.